This T cell receptor beta chain was sequenced in a study of blood T cell repertoires in COVID-19. Study as a whole: Samples came from the United States, Italy and Spain, spanning acute and convalescent COVID-19. In each case, the material was cDNA or gDNA derived from T cells, B-cell-depleted T cells, or PBMCs.

CDR1 is KGHDR, CDR2 SFDVKD, per germline. V dropped 5 bases and J dropped 1 base, with 10 bases sitting between them. CDR3 length: 14 residues. Original methodology: The authors estimated nucleated cell counts from reference gene primer amplification. Some clones are missing from TCRdb's copy, which holds only in-frame ones; the method was immunoSEQ multiplex PCR. The DNA was the basis for D and trimming; V, J and clone size are from that table. This sample yields around 140,000 clones, of which around 81% are seen a single time; approximately 8.7% belongs to the top ten. This TCR was recovered from a woman aged 55-69 years with active or convalescent COVID-19. The rearrangement joins TRBV24-1 to TRBJ1-2; no firm D call. Specimen: peripheral blood. The CDR3 region is CATSGVEDNYGYTF. The CDR3 region has the DNA TGTGCCACCAGTGGGGTCGAGGATAACTATGGCTACACCTTC.